This TCR beta chain comes out of a study of blood T cells in healthy people across ages. Overall study context: Capture via template switching afforded approximately one barcoded beta molecule per two T cells.

This clonotype appeared a few times. The antigen is unknown. Regarding the study as a whole: Long-lived donors exceeded aged donors in naive CD4+ cells and diversity.

A second roughly 6 to 11 cycle PCR used barcoded and J-beta primers. One entry per CDR3 protein, called by TCRdb with MiXCR from the 5' RACE reads. This sample has 1.5 million to 2 million distinct CDR3 sequences, with around half found just once. Sequencing was done on a sample of blood. The clonotype comes from a woman aged 35 to 49 in good health.

The chain's CDR3 is CASSLTGTNNNEQFF. CDR3 nucleotide sequence: TGCGCCAGCAGCTTAACCGGGACAAACAACAATGAGCAGTTCTTC. The chain employs TRBV5-1 and TRBJ2-1; D might be TRBD1 (6 bases). The CDR3 is made up of 15 amino acids. The germline gives CDR1 SGHRS, CDR2 YFSETQ. V shed 2 bases and J shed 5 bases, with 14 bases lying between them.